This TCR beta chain is from a study of patients and donors after allogeneic stem cell transplantation. This clonotype came up a few times. TCRdb itself ran the RT-PCR reads through MiXCR, one entry per CDR3 protein. The data show about 960,000 distinct CDR3 sequences, under 20% seen once. The CDR3 covers 19 residues. The germline V gene has CDR1 MGHRA and CDR2 YSYEKL. Unmatched junction bases numbered 22, after V lost 2 bases and J lost 6 bases. The origin of this receptor is a human donor who was either an allogeneic HSCT recipient or a stem cell or donor lymphocyte infusion donor (not recorded which). It is not recorded whose cells these are; they may come from a transplant donor. J is TRBJ2-7 and V is TRBV4-1, with TRBD2 matching over 7 bases. Sequencing used blood, either unsorted or a sorted T cell fraction (not recorded which). Here the CDR3 reads CASSQLDGLDSIAPGEQYF. For the CDR3, the DNA is TGCGCCAGCAGCCAACTGGACGGACTAGATTCAATAGCTCCTGGCGAGCAGTACTTC.